These 2 T cell receptor beta chains share one sample of origin, sequenced in a study of blood T cell repertoires in COVID-19. Data came from immunoSEQ multiplex PCR; TCRdb stores just in-frame clones and leaves some out. Here the sample spans fewer than 55,000 clones, less than 90% being singletons. Sequenced input: peripheral blood. The receptors shown here come from a man between 45 and 60 years old with acute or convalescent COVID-19.

The chain uses TRBV24-1 and TRBJ2-3, with D possibly matching TRBD1 (5 bases). The CDR3 extends over 16 amino acids. Germline lookup yields CDR1 KGHDR and CDR2 SFDVKD. With 0 bases removed from V and 1 base from J, the gap between germline ends came to 10 bases. The CDR3: CATSDLPRDGTDTQYF. The CDR3 DNA reads as TGTGCCACCAGTGATTTGCCCAGGGATGGCACAGATACGCAGTATTTT.

The gene calls are TRBV28 and TRBJ2-7; D possibly corresponds to TRBD2 (5 bases). This CDR3 is built from 14 residues. Trimming cost V 8 bases and J 5 bases, with 19 bases left between them. Germline loops: CDR1 MDHEN, CDR2 SYDVKM. CDR3 sequence reads: CASRFRTSRDEQYF. DNA for the CDR3: TGTGCCAGCCGCTTCAGGACCTCGCGGGACGAGCAGTACTTC.